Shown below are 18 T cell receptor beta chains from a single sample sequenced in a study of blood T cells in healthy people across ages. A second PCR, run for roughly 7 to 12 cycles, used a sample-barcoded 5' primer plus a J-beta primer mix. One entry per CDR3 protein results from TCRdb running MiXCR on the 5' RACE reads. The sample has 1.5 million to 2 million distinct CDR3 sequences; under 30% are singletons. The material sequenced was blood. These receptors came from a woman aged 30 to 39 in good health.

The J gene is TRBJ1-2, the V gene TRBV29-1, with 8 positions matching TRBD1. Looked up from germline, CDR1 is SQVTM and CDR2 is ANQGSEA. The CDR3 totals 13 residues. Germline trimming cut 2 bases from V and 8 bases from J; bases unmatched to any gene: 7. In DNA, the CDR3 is TGCAGCGTTGAACCGGACAGGGAGGACGGCTACACCTTC. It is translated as CSVEPDREDGYTF.

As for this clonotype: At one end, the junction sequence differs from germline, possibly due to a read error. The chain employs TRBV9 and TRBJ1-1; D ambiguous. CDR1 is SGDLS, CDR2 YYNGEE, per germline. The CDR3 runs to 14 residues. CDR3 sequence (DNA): TGTGGCAGCAGCCGGACCGTCCTGAACACTGAAGCTTTCTTT. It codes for CGSSRTVLNTEAFF.

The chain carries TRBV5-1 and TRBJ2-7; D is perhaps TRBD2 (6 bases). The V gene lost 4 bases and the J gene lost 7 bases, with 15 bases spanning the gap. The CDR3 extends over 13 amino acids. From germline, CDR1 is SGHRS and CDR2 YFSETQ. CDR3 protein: CASSPRVAGEQYF. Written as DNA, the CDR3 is TGCGCCAGCAGCCCTCGGGTCGCGGGGGAGCAGTACTTC.

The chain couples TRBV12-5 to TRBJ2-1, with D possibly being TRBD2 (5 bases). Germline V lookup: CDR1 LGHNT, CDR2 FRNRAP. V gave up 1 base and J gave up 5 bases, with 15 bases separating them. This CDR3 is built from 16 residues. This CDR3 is CASGLGFGSVDNEQFF. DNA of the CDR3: TGTGCTAGTGGTTTGGGGTTTGGTAGCGTGGACAATGAGCAGTTCTTC.

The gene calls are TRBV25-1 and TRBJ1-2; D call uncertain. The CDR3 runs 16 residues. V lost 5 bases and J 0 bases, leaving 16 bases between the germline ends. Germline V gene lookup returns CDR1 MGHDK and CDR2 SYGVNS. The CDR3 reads CASSPQGFDTNYGYTF. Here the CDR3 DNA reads TGTGCCAGCAGTCCCCAAGGATTCGATACTAACTATGGCTACACCTTC.

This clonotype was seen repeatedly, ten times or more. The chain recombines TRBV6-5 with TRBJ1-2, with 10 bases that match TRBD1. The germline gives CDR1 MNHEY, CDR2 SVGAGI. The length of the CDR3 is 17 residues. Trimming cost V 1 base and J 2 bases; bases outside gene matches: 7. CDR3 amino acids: CASSYWGDRGSNYGYTF. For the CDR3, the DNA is TGTGCCAGCAGTTACTGGGGGGACAGGGGATCCAACTATGGCTACACCTTC.

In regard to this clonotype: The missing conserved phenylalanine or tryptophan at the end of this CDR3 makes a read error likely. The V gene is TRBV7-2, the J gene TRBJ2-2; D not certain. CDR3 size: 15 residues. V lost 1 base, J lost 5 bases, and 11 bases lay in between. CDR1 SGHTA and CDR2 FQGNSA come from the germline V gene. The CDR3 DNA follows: TGTGCCAGCAGCTTAGAGGCTCTCTCGACCGGGGAGCTGTTTTTG. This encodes CASSLEALSTGELFL.

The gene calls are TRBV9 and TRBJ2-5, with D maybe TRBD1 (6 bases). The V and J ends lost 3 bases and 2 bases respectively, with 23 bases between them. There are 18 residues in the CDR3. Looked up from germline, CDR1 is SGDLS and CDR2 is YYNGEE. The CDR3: CASSAAVRGPQGQETQYF. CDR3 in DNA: TGTGCCAGCAGCGCCGCCGTCAGAGGACCCCAGGGGCAAGAGACCCAGTACTTC.

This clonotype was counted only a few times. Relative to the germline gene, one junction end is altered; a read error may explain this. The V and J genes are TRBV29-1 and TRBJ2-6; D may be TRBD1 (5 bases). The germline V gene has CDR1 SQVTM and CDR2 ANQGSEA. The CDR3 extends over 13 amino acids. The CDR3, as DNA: TGCAGCGTTTTCAGCTCTGGGGCCAACGTCCGGACTTTC. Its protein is CSVFSSGANVRTF.

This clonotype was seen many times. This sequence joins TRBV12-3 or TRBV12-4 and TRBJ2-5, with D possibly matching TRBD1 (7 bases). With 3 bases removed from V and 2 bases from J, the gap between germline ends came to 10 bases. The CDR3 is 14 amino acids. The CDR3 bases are TGTGCCAGCAGTTTTGCGGGACAGCAAGAGACCCAGTACTTC. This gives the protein CASSFAGQQETQYF.

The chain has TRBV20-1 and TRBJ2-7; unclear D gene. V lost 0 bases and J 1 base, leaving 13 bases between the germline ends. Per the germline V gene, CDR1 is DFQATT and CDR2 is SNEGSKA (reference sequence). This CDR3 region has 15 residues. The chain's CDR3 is CSARDQKGSSYEQYF. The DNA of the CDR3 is TGCAGTGCTAGAGATCAGAAGGGCTCGTCCTACGAGCAGTACTTC.

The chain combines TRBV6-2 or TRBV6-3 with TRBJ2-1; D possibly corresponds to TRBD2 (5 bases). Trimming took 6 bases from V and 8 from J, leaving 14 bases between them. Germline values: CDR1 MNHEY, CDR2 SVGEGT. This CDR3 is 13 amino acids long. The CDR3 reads CASRGVGRYEQFF. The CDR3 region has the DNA TGTGCCAGCAGGGGAGTGGGCAGGTATGAGCAGTTCTTC.

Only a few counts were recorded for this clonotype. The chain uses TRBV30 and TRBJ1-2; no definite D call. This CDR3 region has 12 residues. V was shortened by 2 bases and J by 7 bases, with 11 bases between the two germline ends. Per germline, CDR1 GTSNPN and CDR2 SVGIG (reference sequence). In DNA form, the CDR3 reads TGTGCCTGGAGTCAGGTGGGAGCTGGCTACACCTTC. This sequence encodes CAWSQVGAGYTF.

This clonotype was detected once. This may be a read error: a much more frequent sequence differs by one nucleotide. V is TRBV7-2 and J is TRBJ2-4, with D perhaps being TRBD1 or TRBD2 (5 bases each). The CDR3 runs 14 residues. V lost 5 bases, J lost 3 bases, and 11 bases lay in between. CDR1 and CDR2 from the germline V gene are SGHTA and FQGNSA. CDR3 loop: CASSTRDDKNIQYF. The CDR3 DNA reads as TGTGCCAGCAGCACAAGGGACGACAAAAACATTCAGTACTTC.

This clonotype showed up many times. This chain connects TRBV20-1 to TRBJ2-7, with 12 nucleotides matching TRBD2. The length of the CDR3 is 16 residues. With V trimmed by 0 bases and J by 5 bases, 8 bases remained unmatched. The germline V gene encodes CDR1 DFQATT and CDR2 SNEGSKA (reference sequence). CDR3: CSARDRERLAGDEQYF. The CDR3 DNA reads TGCAGTGCTAGAGATAGGGAGAGACTAGCGGGAGACGAGCAGTACTTC.

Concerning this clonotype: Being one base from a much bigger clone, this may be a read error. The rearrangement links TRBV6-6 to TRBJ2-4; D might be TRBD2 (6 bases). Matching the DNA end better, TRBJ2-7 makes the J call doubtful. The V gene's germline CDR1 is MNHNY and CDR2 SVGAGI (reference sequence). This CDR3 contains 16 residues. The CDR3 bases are TGTGCCAGCAGTTACCTTCAGGTGGGGGGTCGCTACGAGCAGTACTTC. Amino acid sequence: CASSYLQVGGRYEQYF.

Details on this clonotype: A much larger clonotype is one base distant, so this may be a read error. The CDR3 DNA reads TGTGCCAGCAGTATAACGACAGGAGGTATTTACGAGCAGGACTTC. Amino acid sequence: CASSITTGGIYEQDF. The chain carries TRBV28 and TRBJ2-7; possibly TRBD1 for D (6 bases). The CDR3 length is 15 residues. Per germline, CDR1 MDHEN and CDR2 SYDVKM.

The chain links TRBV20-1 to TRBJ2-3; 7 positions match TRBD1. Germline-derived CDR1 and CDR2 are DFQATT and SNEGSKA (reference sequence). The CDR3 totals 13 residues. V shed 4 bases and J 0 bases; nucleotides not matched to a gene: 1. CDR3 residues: CSATGGSTDTQYF. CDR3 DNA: TGCAGTGCTACAGGGGGTAGCACAGATACGCAGTATTTT.